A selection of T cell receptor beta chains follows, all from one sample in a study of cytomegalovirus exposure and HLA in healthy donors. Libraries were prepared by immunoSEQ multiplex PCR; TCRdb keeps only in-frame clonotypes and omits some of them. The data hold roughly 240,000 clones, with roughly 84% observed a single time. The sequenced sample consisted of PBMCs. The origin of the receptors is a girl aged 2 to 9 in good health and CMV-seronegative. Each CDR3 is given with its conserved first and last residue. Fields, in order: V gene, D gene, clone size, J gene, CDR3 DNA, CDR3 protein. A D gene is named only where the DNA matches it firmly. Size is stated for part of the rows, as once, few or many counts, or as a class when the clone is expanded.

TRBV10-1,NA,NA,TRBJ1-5,TGCGCCAGCCCGAGGGCTTGGGAGCCCCAGCATTTT,CASPRAWEPQHF
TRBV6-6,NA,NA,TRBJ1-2,TGTGCCAGCAGTGCACAGGGTAATTATGGCTACACCTTC,CASSAQGNYGYTF
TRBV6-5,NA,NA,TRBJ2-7,TGTGCCAGCAGTTACCGAGGGCACTACGAGCAGTACTTC,CASSYRGHYEQYF
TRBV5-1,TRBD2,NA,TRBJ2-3,TGCGCCAGCAGCCCCTATAGCGGGAGGGATATCGGAGATACGCAGTATTTT,CASSPYSGRDIGDTQYF
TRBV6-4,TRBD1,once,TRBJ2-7,TGTGCCAGCAGCCACCCGACAGGGGACCCCCTCAGCTCCTACGAGCAGTACTTC,CASSHPTGDPLSSYEQYF
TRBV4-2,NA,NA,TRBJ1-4,TGTGCCAGCGGATGGGGTACGCAGGGGACGGGGGGAGCTAATGAAAAACTGTTTTTT,CASGWGTQGTGGANEKLFF
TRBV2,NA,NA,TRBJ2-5,TGTGCCAGCAGTGAAAGGCTAGCCGCAGAGACCCAGTACTTC,CASSERLAAETQYF
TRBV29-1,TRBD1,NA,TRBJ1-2,TGCAGCGTTGAAGTCGGACAGGGGGCCCTCCGCTATGGCTACACCTTC,CSVEVGQGALRYGYTF
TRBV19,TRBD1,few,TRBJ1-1,TGTGCCAGTAGCCGGGACAGAAAGAACACTGAAGCTTTCTTT,CASSRDRKNTEAFF
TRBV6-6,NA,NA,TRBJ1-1,TGTGCCAGCAGTTACTCGACTGGGAACACTGAAGCTTTCTTT,CASSYSTGNTEAFF
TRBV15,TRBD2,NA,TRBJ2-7,TGTGCCACCAGCCCCCACCTTCTAGCGGGAGCTTTTTCAGAGCAGTACTTC,CATSPHLLAGAFSEQYF
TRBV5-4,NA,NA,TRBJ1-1,TGTGCCAGCAGCTCCCCGGCCCAGGGTCCCCCTGAAGCTTTCTTT,CASSSPAQGPPEAFF
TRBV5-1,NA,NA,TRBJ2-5,TGCGCCAGCAGCCCAGCGGGCCGGTACCAAGAGACCCAGTACTTC,CASSPAGRYQETQYF
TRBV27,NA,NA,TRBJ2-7,TGTGCCAGCCAAAGTGAGGGCCACGAGCAGTACTTC,CASQSEGHEQYF
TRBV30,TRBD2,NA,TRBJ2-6,TGTGCCTGTAACTGGGACAGACTAGCGGGAGGACCTGGGGCCAACGTCCTGACTTTC,CACNWDRLAGGPGANVLTF
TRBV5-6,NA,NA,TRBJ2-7,TGTGCCAGCAGCTCGTTGGGGGGGCTTTACTACGAGCAGTACTTC,CASSSLGGLYYEQYF
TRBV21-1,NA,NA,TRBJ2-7,TGTGCCAGCTTCACAGGGGAAGAGTACGAGCAGTACTTC,CASFTGEEYEQYF
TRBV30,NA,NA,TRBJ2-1,TGTGCCTGGGGCTTCTCGTCCTACAATGAGCAGTTCTTC,CAWGFSSYNEQFF
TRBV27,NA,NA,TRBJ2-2,TGTGCCAGCAAGCAGGGCCTGTGGAGCACCGGGGAGCTGTTTTTT,CASKQGLWSTGELFF
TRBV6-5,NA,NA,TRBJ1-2,TGTGCCAGCAGTTACTCGATCTTCGGTTACTATGGCTACACCTTC,CASSYSIFGYYGYTF